Listed below are T cell receptor beta chains from one sample, sequenced in a study of T cell repertoires in cytomegalovirus infection. Via MiXCR, TCRdb re-called the reads, giving one row per CDR3 protein. The data show hundreds of thousands of distinct CDR3 sequences, roughly 33% seen once. The antigens for these receptors are not known. The sample in question was cultured PBMCs, obtained from culture after CMV antigen stimulation. The receptors derive from a human donor in good health (CMV status not recorded). Some clones in this sample may be carry-over from other donors' samples. Each CDR3 is given with its conserved first and last residue. A D gene is named only where the DNA matches it firmly. Clone size, where shown, is once, few, many, or a class for clones that have expanded.

D gene	clone size	J gene	CDR3 length	V gene	CDR3 DNA	CDR3 protein
-	-	TRBJ2-1	14	TRBV5-4	TGTGCCAGCAGCCCCGGGGCTCCCTACAATGAGCAGTTCTTC	CASSPGAPYNEQFF
-	-	TRBJ2-4	12	TRBV25-1	TGTGCCAGCAGTGAACAGGGAAACATTCAGTACTTC	CASSEQGNIQYF
TRBD2	once	TRBJ2-5	15	TRBV19	TGTGCCACCGCGGGACTAGCGGGAGGGCCGGAGACCCAGTACTTC	CATAGLAGGPETQYF
TRBD1	-	TRBJ1-6	15	TRBV7-9	TGTGCCAGCAGCCTCGGGACAGCTGAGAATTCACCCCTCCACTTT	CASSLGTAENSPLHF
-	-	TRBJ2-2	14	TRBV7-9	TGTGCCAGCAGCCGTAGGCGGGAAACCGGGGAGCTGTTTTTT	CASSRRRETGELFF
TRBD2	-	TRBJ2-1	16	TRBV7-2	TGTGCCAGCAGCGCCCAGACTAGCGGGACGTACAATGAGCAGTTCTTC	CASSAQTSGTYNEQFF
TRBD2	-	TRBJ2-3	13	TRBV20-1	TGCAGTGGGGGGGGGAGGAGGGCAGATACGCAGTATTTT	CSGGGRRADTQYF
-	-	TRBJ2-3	13	TRBV4-3	TGCGCCAGCGGAGGACTGAACACAGATACGCAGTATTTT	CASGGLNTDTQYF
-	few	TRBJ2-3	12	TRBV20-1	TGCAGTGCTACACTAGCCGCAGATACGCAGTATTTT	CSATLAADTQYF
-	few	TRBJ1-6	13	TRBV6-5	TGTGCCACCCTACCCTCGTATACTTCACCCCTCCACTTT	CATLPSYTSPLHF
TRBD2	-	TRBJ2-1	14	TRBV6-1	TGTGCCAGCAGATGGCGGGGGGGCCTAAATGAGCAGTTCTTC	CASRWRGGLNEQFF
-	few	TRBJ2-1	16	TRBV7-9	TGTGCCAGTCTTCGGGACCCCACCAGCTCCTACAATGAGCAGTTCTTC	CASLRDPTSSYNEQFF
-	few	TRBJ2-1	15	TRBV6-6	TGTGCCAGCAGTCCGATTAAGTTTGACCCCAATGAGCAGTTCTTC	CASSPIKFDPNEQFF
-	-	TRBJ1-1	12	TRBV24-1	TGTGCCACCCCAGCACAGGTCACTGAACCTTTCTTT	CATPAQVTEPFF
-	many	TRBJ1-5	15	TRBV7-8	TGTGCCAGCAGCCTGGAAGTTTTGGGCAATCAGCCCCAGCATTTT	CASSLEVLGNQPQHF
-	few	TRBJ1-4	14	TRBV4-1	TGCGCCAGCAGCCCAAGAGACCAGGGTGAAAAACTGTTTTTT	CASSPRDQGEKLFF
-	-	TRBJ1-6	13	TRBV2	TGTGCCAGCAGGACCTGGGGGGATTCACCCCTCCACTTT	CASRTWGDSPLHF
-	few	TRBJ2-3	15	TRBV19	TGTGCCAGTAGTTCACTGAGGGGGGAGGGTGATACGCAGTATTTT	CASSSLRGEGDTQYF
TRBD2	few	TRBJ2-1	17	TRBV11-3	TGTGCCAGCAGCTTAGGTGTGGCGGGGGGGTCCTACAATGAGCAGTTCTTC	CASSLGVAGGSYNEQFF
TRBD1	few	TRBJ1-6	14	TRBV27	TGTGCCAGCACCCAGGGGGGCGGTGGTTCACCCCTCCACTTT	CASTQGGGGSPLHF
-	few	TRBJ2-1	15	TRBV7-2	TGTGCCAGCAGCTTCTTGTATAGCTCCTACAATGAGCAGTTCTTC	CASSFLYSSYNEQFF
TRBD2	-	TRBJ2-7	15	TRBV6-5	TGTGCCAGCAATCGGGGGGGGGCGGCGCCGGACGAGCAGTACTTC	CASNRGGAAPDEQYF
-	-	TRBJ1-5	17	TRBV12-5	TGTGCTAGTGGTTTGGGCAGGCGTGACAGAAAAAATCAGCCCCAGCATTTT	CASGLGRRDRKNQPQHF
TRBD1	-	TRBJ2-4	16	TRBV7-9	TGTGCCAGCAGCCTCCGACAGGGAGAACAAGGGAACATTCAGTACTTC	CASSLRQGEQGNIQYF
-	many	TRBJ2-7	12	TRBV7-2	TGTGCCAGCAGCTTAGATTTCCACGAGCAGTACTTC	CASSLDFHEQYF
-	many	TRBJ2-1	14	TRBV7-2	TGTGCCAGCAGCTTAGCGCTGACTCGCCATGAGCAGTTCTTC	CASSLALTRHEQFF
-	-	TRBJ2-5	16	TRBV7-9	TGTGCCAGCAGCTTACTACTAGCCTTACCCCAAGAGACCCAGTACTTC	CASSLLLALPQETQYF
-	-	TRBJ2-1	16	TRBV12-3/TRBV12-4	TGTGCCAGCAGCCTGGGCCGAGGGATAATTAACAATGAGCAGTTCTTC	CASSLGRGIINNEQFF
-	many	TRBJ2-1	15	TRBV7-2	TGTGCCAGCAGCACCCGGGGGGCGGTCTACAATGAGCAGTTCTTC	CASSTRGAVYNEQFF
TRBD2	few	TRBJ2-3	17	TRBV10-3	TGTGCCATCAGTGAGTCGATGAGCGGGAGGCATCCAGATACGCAGTATTTT	CAISESMSGRHPDTQYF
-	many	TRBJ2-2	12	TRBV11-2	TGTGCCAGCAGCTTAATCCCCGGGGAGCTGTTTTTT	CASSLIPGELFF
TRBD2	-	TRBJ2-7	14	TRBV7-6	TGTGCCAGCAGCCCGGGACTAGCGGGACACGAGCAGTACTTC	CASSPGLAGHEQYF
TRBD1	few	TRBJ1-5	15	TRBV6-5	TGTGCCAGCAGTTATGGGACAGGGGTAAATCAGCCCCAGCATTTT	CASSYGTGVNQPQHF
-	-	TRBJ2-5	14	TRBV7-6	TGTGCCAGCAGCCAGCGGGCGCTGCGAGAGACCCAGTACTTC	CASSQRALRETQYF
-	-	TRBJ2-7	14	TRBV7-2	TGTGCCAGCAGCTTACTAGGGAGTAAGGACGAGCAGTACTTC	CASSLLGSKDEQYF
TRBD2	once	TRBJ2-2	13	TRBV10-3	TGTGCCATCACCGAGGGAGGGACCGGGGAGCTGTTTTTT	CAITEGGTGELFF
TRBD2	many	TRBJ2-3	16	TRBV7-8	TGTGCCAGCAGCCCTAAGCGGGGGGGCCGAAGAGATACGCAGTATTTT	CASSPKRGGRRDTQYF